The 21 T cell receptor beta chains below come from one sample, sequenced in a study of blood T cell repertoires in COVID-19. TCRdb keeps only in-frame clones here, not all; method: immunoSEQ multiplex PCR. There are some 130,000 clones in the sample; roughly 80% occur only once, and over 1.1% lies in the top ten. Sequenced input: peripheral blood. The receptors here all came from a man aged 55 to 69 with acute or convalescent COVID-19.

V usage is TRBV4-2 and J usage is TRBJ1-2; D might be TRBD1 (6 bases). CDR3 length: 17 residues. The germline CDR1 and CDR2 sequences are LGHNA and YNFKEQ. V shed 4 bases and J shed 2 bases, with 20 bases lying between them. CDR3 sequence reads: CASSPGGKNRVNYGYTF. The CDR3 DNA is TGTGCCAGCAGCCCAGGTGGCAAGAACAGGGTGAACTATGGCTACACCTTC.

This sequence joins TRBV5-1 and TRBJ2-7, with D possibly matching TRBD2 (6 bases). CDR1 SGHRS and CDR2 YFSETQ come from the germline V gene. The CDR3 sequence is 15 residues long. Trimming took off 3 bases at V and 5 bases at J, with 18 bases between the two ends. DNA of the CDR3: TGCGCCAGCAGCTCCCGTGGAGGGGAGGTGGACGAGCAGTACTTC. It yields the protein CASSSRGGEVDEQYF.

The rearrangement uses TRBV3-1 (or the pseudogene TRBV3-2) and TRBJ1-2; 12 nucleotides line up with TRBD1. V lost 5 bases to trimming and J lost 5 bases; unmatched junction nucleotides: 9. Per germline, CDR1 LGHDT and CDR2 YNNKEL (reference sequence). The CDR3 covers 16 residues. The CDR3: CASSTGTGGLFYGYTF. The DNA of the CDR3 is TGTGCCAGCAGCACCGGGACAGGGGGCCTGTTTTATGGCTACACCTTC.

This chain links TRBV18 with TRBJ2-7; 8 bases are a match to TRBD2. This CDR3 has 17 amino acids. Germline trimming cut 4 bases from V and 0 bases from J; bases unmatched to any gene: 11. Germline V CDR1 and CDR2: KGHSH, LQKENI. The CDR3 reads CASSQMPSGSYSYEQYF. Here the CDR3 DNA reads TGTGCCAGCTCACAGATGCCTAGCGGGTCATACTCCTACGAGCAGTACTTC.

V gene TRBV5-1 combines with J gene TRBJ1-6, with no clear D. Trimming removed 0 bases at V and 8 bases at J, with 6 bases between. CDR1 is SGHRS, CDR2 YFSETQ, per germline. The CDR3 sequence is 13 residues long. The CDR3 DNA sequence: TGCGCCAGCAGCTTGGGACTAGATTCACCCCTCCACTTT. As protein: CASSLGLDSPLHF.

The chain employs TRBV5-6 and TRBJ1-1; D not resolved. Germline CDR1 and CDR2: SGHDT and YYEEEE. CDR3 size: 11 residues. V lost 1 base, J lost 9 bases, and 7 bases lay in between. CDR3 amino acids: CASSLSGKAFF. DNA for the CDR3: TGTGCCAGCAGCTTGTCGGGGAAAGCTTTCTTT.

This chain uses TRBV14 with TRBJ1-4; D is perhaps TRBD1 (5 bases). V lost 4 bases and J lost 5, with 14 bases in between. Germline CDR1 and CDR2: SGHDN and FVKESK. The CDR3 runs to 15 residues. This CDR3 reads CASSPAAGLNEKLFF. The CDR3 DNA follows: TGTGCCAGCAGCCCCGCGGCAGGGTTAAATGAAAAACTGTTTTTT.

The CDR3 coding sequence is TGTGCCTGGAGACAGGAGATGAACACTGAAGCTTTCTTT. Its translation: CAWRQEMNTEAFF. The chain employs TRBV30 and TRBJ1-1; TRBD1 might be the D (5 bases). Trimming removed 3 bases from V and 0 bases from J, with 8 bases in between. CDR3 size: 13 residues. Germline lookup yields CDR1 GTSNPN and CDR2 SVGIG (reference sequence).

The J gene is TRBJ2-7, the V gene TRBV5-1; tentative D call: TRBD2 (6 bases). This CDR3 comprises 15 residues. With 3 bases removed from V and 2 bases from J, the gap between germline ends came to 15 bases. The germline gives CDR1 SGHRS, CDR2 YFSETQ. The CDR3 is CASSSGVGVAYEQYF. CDR3 DNA sequence: TGCGCCAGCAGCTCGGGGGTAGGGGTGGCCTACGAGCAGTACTTC.

Regarding this clone: Other DNA variants within this sample encode the same CDR3. This sequence joins TRBV5-1 and TRBJ1-2; 8 bases fit TRBD1. Trimming cost V 4 bases and J 2 bases; bases outside gene matches: 4. This CDR3 region has 14 residues. The V gene's germline CDR1 is SGHRS and CDR2 YFSETQ. CDR3 bases: TGCGCCAGCAGCCCCGGGACAGGCAACTATGGCTACACCTTC. Translation: CASSPGTGNYGYTF.

The V gene is TRBV5-1, the J gene TRBJ2-1; TRBD2 aligns across 8 bases. V lost 6 bases to trimming and J lost 2 bases; unmatched junction nucleotides: 10. Germline CDR1 SGHRS, CDR2 YFSETQ. The CDR3 is made up of 16 amino acids. The chain's CDR3 is CASIPREGPPYNEQFF. The CDR3 DNA reads TGCGCCAGCATCCCACGGGAGGGCCCCCCCTACAATGAGCAGTTCTTC.

The chain employs TRBV9 and TRBJ2-3, with TRBD2 identical over 10 bases. The germline V gene has CDR1 SGDLS and CDR2 YYNGEE. V lost 1 base and J lost 4; bases outside the gene matches: 3. This CDR3 is 15 amino acids long. The CDR3 region has the DNA TGTGCCAGCAGCGTATTAAGCGGGAGGGCAGATACGCAGTATTTT. Its protein is CASSVLSGRADTQYF.

The gene calls are TRBV3-1 (or the pseudogene TRBV3-2) and TRBJ2-3; D is possibly TRBD1 (5 bases). The CDR3 is made up of 15 amino acids. Looked up from germline, CDR1 is LGHDT and CDR2 is YNNKEL (reference sequence). V lost 0 bases and J 0 bases, leaving 7 bases between the germline ends. The CDR3: CASSQDPGSTDTQYF. The CDR3 DNA sequence: TGTGCCAGCAGCCAAGATCCAGGGAGCACAGATACGCAGTATTTT.

This clone occurred once. V and J are TRBV6-5 and TRBJ2-7, with 9 bases lining up with TRBD1. V lost 9 bases, J lost 2 bases, and 8 bases stayed unmatched. The CDR3 has 14 amino acids. CDR1 and CDR2 from the germline V gene are MNHEY and SVGAGI. The CDR3 here is CASTGTGSAYEQYF. CDR3 coding DNA: TGTGCCAGTACCGGGACAGGGTCCGCCTACGAGCAGTACTTC.

This clone was seen only a few times. This chain joins TRBV27 and TRBJ1-3, with a tentative D call TRBD1 (6 bases). The germline V gene has CDR1 MNHEY and CDR2 SMNVEV (reference sequence). The CDR3 is 15 residues long. Trimming took off 5 bases at V and 2 bases at J, with 13 bases between the two ends. The CDR3 nucleotides are TGTGCCAGCAGTGCCTTAGGACAGACTGGAAACACCATATATTTT. Amino acid sequence: CASSALGQTGNTIYF.

The V call is TRBV10-3, the J call TRBJ2-1, with 12 bases lining up with TRBD2. This CDR3 region has 18 residues. Trimming cost V 8 bases and J 7 bases; bases outside gene matches: 18. Germline V gene lookup returns CDR1 ENHRY and CDR2 SYGVKD. CDR3 amino acids: CAIGGASGGAGMRNEQFF. Here the CDR3 DNA reads TGTGCCATCGGCGGGGCTAGCGGGGGGGCAGGGATGAGGAATGAGCAGTTCTTC.

This clone has just a few counts. The V and J genes are TRBV6-1 and TRBJ1-2; D is possibly TRBD1 (6 bases). V was pared by 2 bases and J by 3 bases, with 7 bases between. Per the germline V gene, CDR1 is MNHNS and CDR2 is SASEGT. The CDR3 covers 13 residues. The CDR3: CASSESGDYGYTF. In DNA, the CDR3 is TGTGCCAGCAGTGAATCAGGGGACTATGGCTACACCTTC.

J is TRBJ2-7 and V is TRBV5-1; 7 bases fit TRBD1. The CDR3 sequence is 15 residues long. Germline trimming cut 4 bases from V and 0 bases from J; bases unmatched to any gene: 7. The V gene's germline CDR1 is SGHRS and CDR2 YFSETQ. CDR3 nucleotide sequence: TGCGCCAGCAGCCAAATGGGACAGAGCTCCTACGAGCAGTACTTC. Translation gives CASSQMGQSSYEQYF.

The chain joins TRBV30 to TRBJ2-3; 8 bases agree with TRBD2. The CDR3 consists of 16 residues. Losses at the gene ends were 4 bases for V and 0 bases for J; bases not matched to a gene: 9. The germline gives CDR1 GTSNPN, CDR2 SVGIG (reference sequence). The CDR3 loop reads CAWTLIAGSSTDTQYF. For the CDR3, the DNA is TGTGCCTGGACCTTAATAGCGGGGTCTAGCACAGATACGCAGTATTTT.

V is TRBV9 and J is TRBJ2-5; D may be TRBD2 (6 bases). V lost 0 bases and J lost 4, with 19 bases in between. The CDR3 spans 17 residues. CDR1 is SGDLS and CDR2 is YYNGEE in the germline V gene. The chain's CDR3 is CASSVDPPGGTRETQYF. The CDR3 DNA is TGTGCCAGCAGCGTAGACCCCCCCGGGGGTACCAGAGAGACCCAGTACTTC.

CDR3 in amino acids: CASSWDTSTDTQYF. CDR3 DNA: TGTGCCAGCAGTTGGGACACAAGCACAGATACGCAGTATTTT. The J gene is TRBJ2-3, the V gene TRBV6-2 or TRBV6-3; D may be TRBD1 (6 bases). Trimming took 4 bases from V and 0 from J, leaving 8 bases between them. The V gene's germline CDR1 is MNHEY and CDR2 SVGEGT. The CDR3 is made up of 14 amino acids.